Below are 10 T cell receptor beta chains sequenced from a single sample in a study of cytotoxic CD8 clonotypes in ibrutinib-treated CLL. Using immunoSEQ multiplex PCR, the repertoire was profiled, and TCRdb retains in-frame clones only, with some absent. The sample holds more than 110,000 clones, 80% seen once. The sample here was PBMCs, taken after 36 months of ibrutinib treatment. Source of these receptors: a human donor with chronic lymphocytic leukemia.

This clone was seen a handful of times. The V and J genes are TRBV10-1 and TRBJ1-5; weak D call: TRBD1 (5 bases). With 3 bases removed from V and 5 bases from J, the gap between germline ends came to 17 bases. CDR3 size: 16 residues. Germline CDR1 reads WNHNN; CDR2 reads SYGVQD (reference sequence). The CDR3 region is CASSDPVGGPDQPQHF. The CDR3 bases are TGCGCCAGCAGTGATCCGGTGGGGGGACCCGATCAGCCCCAGCATTTT.

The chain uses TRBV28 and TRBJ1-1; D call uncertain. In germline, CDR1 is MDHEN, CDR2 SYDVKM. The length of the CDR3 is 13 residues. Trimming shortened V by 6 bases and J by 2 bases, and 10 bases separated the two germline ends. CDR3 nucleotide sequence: TGTGCCAGCAGATCGGGGAGTAACACTGAAGCTTTCTTT. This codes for CASRSGSNTEAFF.

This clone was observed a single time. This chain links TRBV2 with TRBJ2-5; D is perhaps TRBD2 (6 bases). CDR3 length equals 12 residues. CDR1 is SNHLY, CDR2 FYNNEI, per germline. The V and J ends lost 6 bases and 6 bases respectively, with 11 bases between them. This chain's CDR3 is CASRGGGKTQYF. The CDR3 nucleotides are TGTGCCAGCAGGGGGGGTGGCAAGACCCAGTACTTC.

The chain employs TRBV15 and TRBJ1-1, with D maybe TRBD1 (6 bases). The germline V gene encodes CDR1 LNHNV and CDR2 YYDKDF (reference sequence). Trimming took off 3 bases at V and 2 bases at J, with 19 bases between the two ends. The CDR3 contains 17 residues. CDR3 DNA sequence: TGTGCCACCAGCAGTCAGGGGATCTATGACGGAAACACTGAAGCTTTCTTT. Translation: CATSSQGIYDGNTEAFF. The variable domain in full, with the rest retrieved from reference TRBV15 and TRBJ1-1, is DAMVIQNPRYQVTQFGKPVTLSCSQTLNHNVMYWYQQKSSQAPKLLFHYYDKDFNNEADTPDNFQSRRPNTSFCFLDIRSPGLGDTAMYLCATSSQGIYDGNTEAFFGQGTRLTVV.

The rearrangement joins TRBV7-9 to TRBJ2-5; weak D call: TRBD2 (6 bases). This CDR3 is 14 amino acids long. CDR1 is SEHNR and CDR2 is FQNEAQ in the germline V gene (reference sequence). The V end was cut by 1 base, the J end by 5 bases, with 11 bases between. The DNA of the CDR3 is TGTGCCAGCAGCTTAGTGCGGGGAGCGGAGACCCAGTACTTC. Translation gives CASSLVRGAETQYF.

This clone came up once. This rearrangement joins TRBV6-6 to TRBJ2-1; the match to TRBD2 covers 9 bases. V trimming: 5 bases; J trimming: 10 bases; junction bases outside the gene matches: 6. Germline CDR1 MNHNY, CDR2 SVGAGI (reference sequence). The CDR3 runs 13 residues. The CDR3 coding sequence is TGTGCCAGCAGTCCCACCGGGACTAGCGAGCAGTTCTTC. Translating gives CASSPTGTSEQFF.

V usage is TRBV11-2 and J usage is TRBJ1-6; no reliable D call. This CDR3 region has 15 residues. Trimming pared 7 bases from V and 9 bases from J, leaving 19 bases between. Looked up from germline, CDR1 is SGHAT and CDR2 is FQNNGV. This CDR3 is CASTGPQGRRSPLHF. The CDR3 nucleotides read TGTGCCAGCACCGGACCCCAAGGGCGGCGTTCACCCCTCCACTTT.

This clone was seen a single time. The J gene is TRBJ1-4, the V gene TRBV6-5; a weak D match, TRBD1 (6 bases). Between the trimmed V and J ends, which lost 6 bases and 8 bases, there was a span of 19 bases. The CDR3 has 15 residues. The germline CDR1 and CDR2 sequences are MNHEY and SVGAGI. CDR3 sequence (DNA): TGTGCCAGCAGCTCAAAGGGACAAATGGGGGAAAAACTGTTTTTT. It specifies CASSSKGQMGEKLFF.

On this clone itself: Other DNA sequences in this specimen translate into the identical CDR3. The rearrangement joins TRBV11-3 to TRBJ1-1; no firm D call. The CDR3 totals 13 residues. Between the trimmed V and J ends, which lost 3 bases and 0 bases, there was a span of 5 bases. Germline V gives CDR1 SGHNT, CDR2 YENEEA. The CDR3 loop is CASSLGLNTEAFF. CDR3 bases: TGTGCCAGCAGCTTGGGATTGAACACTGAAGCTTTCTTT.

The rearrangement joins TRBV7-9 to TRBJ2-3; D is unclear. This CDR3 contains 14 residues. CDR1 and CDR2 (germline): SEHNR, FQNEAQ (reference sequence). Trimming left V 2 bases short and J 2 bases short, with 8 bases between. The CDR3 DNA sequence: TGTGCCAGCAGCTTATCATCACCCACAGATACGCAGTATTTT. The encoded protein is CASSLSSPTDTQYF.